This TCR beta chain was found in a study of blood T cell repertoires in COVID-19. This CDR3 is built from 13 residues. Trimming took 4 bases from V and 6 from J; bases not matched to a gene: 6. The V gene's germline CDR1 is SNHLY and CDR2 FYNNEI. TCRdb keeps only in-frame clones here, not all; method: immunoSEQ multiplex PCR. The table has some 220,000 clones, approximately 86% seen once. J is TRBJ2-7 and V is TRBV2; 7 bases fit TRBD1. Material: peripheral blood. This TCR was recovered from a human donor in a cohort sampled during active COVID-19. CDR3 nucleotide sequence: TGTGCCAGCAGTGGAGACAGGGTGAGCGAGCAGTACTTC. Translating gives CASSGDRVSEQYF.